Listed below are T cell receptor beta chains from one sample, sequenced in a study of tumor and adjacent non-tumor tissue in lung cancer. TCRdb used MiXCR to reprocess the multiplex PCR reads, holding one entry per CDR3 protein. The sample records some 99,000 distinct CDR3 sequences, 60% to 65% being singletons. Sequenced: distant non-tumor lung tissue. The origin of the receptors is a man aged 55 to 69 with non-small cell lung cancer. The CDR3 runs from the conserved cysteine through the conserved F or W. D genes are given only for firm matches. Not all rows give a size; the values are once, few, many and, for expanded clones, a class.

TRBV6-1	NA	NA	TRBJ1-5	TGTGCCAGCAGTACCACAAAGGGAAGCAATCAGTCCCAGCATTTT	CASSTTKGSNQSQHF
TRBV11-3	NA	NA	TRBJ2-2	TGTGCCAGCAGCTTAGCAGTAGCGAACACGAGGGAGCTGTTTTTT	CASSLAVANTRELFF
TRBV5-1	NA	NA	TRBJ2-3	TGCGCCAGCAGCCCCCAGATGGGTGGGGCCGATACGCAGTATTTT	CASSPQMGGADTQYF
TRBV5-1	NA	NA	TRBJ1-2	TGCGCCAGCATGGGAGGGGACACCTCTAACTATGGCTACACTTTC	CASMGGDTSNYGYTF
TRBV6-6	few	NA	TRBJ2-1	TGTGCCAGCAGCTCCGCTAGGGGGAGATTCCACAATAAGCAGTTCTTC	CASSSARGRFHNKQFF
TRBV5-4	NA	NA	TRBJ2-5	TGTGCCAGCAGCTTGGTAAGTAGTTTTGAGACCCAGTACTTC	CASSLVSSFETQYF
TRBV4-1	NA	NA	TRBJ2-1	TGCTCCAGCAGCCAAGAATTGTGGGACGGGATCTACAATGAGCAGTTCTTC	CSSSQELWDGIYNEQFF
TRBV28	NA	NA	TRBJ2-4	TGTGCCAGCAGTACCTTCCGGGAGAAGTACTCGGGAGCCAAAAACATTCAGTACTTC	CASSTFREKYSGAKNIQYF
TRBV20-1	NA	NA	TRBJ1-2	TGCAGTGCTAGAGCTGGTGGGGATGGCTACACCTTC	CSARAGGDGYTF
TRBV5-4	NA	NA	TRBJ1-5	TGTGTCAGCAGCTTGGACCCCAATAGCAATCAGCCCCAGCCTTTT	CVSSLDPNSNQPQPF
TRBV11-3	NA	NA	TRBJ2-4	TGTGCCAGCAGCTTGCGTAGACCGGGCATTCAGTACTTC	CASSLRRPGIQYF
TRBV11-3	NA	NA	TRBJ2-7	TGTGCCAGCAGCTTAGTTTTTTACGAGCAGTACTTC	CASSLVFYEQYF
TRBV12-3/TRBV12-4	NA	NA	TRBJ2-7	TGTGCCAGCAGTTTATTCACGATCTCCTATGAGCAGTGCTTC	CASSLFTISYEQCF
TRBV11-3	NA	TRBD1	TRBJ2-1	TGTGCCAGCAGCAGGGGGCCGATGGATGAGCAGTTCTTC	CASSRGPMDEQFF
TRBV6-2/TRBV6-3	NA	NA	TRBJ2-7	TGTGCCAGCAGTCACCGTGACCAAGGGGCCTTATACGAGCAGTACTTC	CASSHRDQGALYEQYF
TRBV10-3	once	TRBD1	TRBJ1-2	TGTGCCATCGGCGGGACAGGGGGCCATGGCTACACCTTC	CAIGGTGGHGYTF
TRBV12-3/TRBV12-4	many	NA	TRBJ1-1	TGTGCCAGCAGTCCCGGGGGGGAGGCTTTCTTT	CASSPGGEAFF
TRBV12-3/TRBV12-4	NA	NA	TRBJ2-5	TGTGCTAGCAGTCCGCTGGATAGCGTGGAGACCCTGTACTTC	CASSPLDSVETLYF
TRBV7-9	NA	NA	TRBJ1-5	TGTGCCAGCAGCTTAGTAGGGGGTGCACAGCATTTT	CASSLVGGAQHF
TRBV11-1	NA	NA	TRBJ2-2	TGTGCCAGCGGCTTATTAAGCAGGGGCGTCGGGGAGCTGTTTTTT	CASGLLSRGVGELFF
TRBV4-1	many	NA	TRBJ1-2	TGCGCCAGCAGCCAAGATCAGACAGCCTCAAACTATGGCTACACCTTC	CASSQDQTASNYGYTF
TRBV28	NA	TRBD2	TRBJ2-3	TGTGCCAGCAGAAAAGCGGGAGGGAGTACAGATACGCAGTATTTT	CASRKAGGSTDTQYF
TRBV6-5	NA	NA	TRBJ2-2	TGTGCCAACAGAAGGACGGCTAGCCCCGCGAACACAGGGGAGCTGTTTTTT	CANRRTASPANTGELFF
TRBV6-5	NA	TRBD1	TRBJ2-1	TGTGCCGACAGTAGACAGGGGGGCGGCTCCTACAATGAGCAATTCTTC	CADSRQGGGSYNEQFF
TRBV6-2/TRBV6-3	NA	NA	TRBJ2-1	TGTGCCAGCAGTCGTCGAGCCGAGGGCGATGAGCAGTTCTTC	CASSRRAEGDEQFF
TRBV5-1	NA	TRBD1	TRBJ2-1	TGCGCCAGCAGCAAGACAGGGATATACAATGAGCAGTTCTTC	CASSKTGIYNEQFF
TRBV6-2/TRBV6-3	NA	NA	TRBJ2-2	TGTGCCAGGACCCTCCCCAATACGAAGACCGGGGAGCTGTTTTTT	CARTLPNTKTGELFF
TRBV11-3	NA	NA	TRBJ2-1	TGTGCCAGCAGCTTAAGAAGGGGTAGCTCCTACAATGAGCAGTTCTTC	CASSLRRGSSYNEQFF
TRBV29-1	NA	NA	TRBJ2-5	TGCAACGCGACAGAGACTCAAGAGACTCAGTACTTC	CNATETQETQYF
TRBV2	NA	TRBD1	TRBJ1-4	TGTGCCAGCAGTCCTACAGGGGGCCAAGGTGAAAAACTGTTTTTT	CASSPTGGQGEKLFF
TRBV4-1	NA	NA	TRBJ2-5	TGCGCCAGAAGCCAAGAGTTTGGGAGTCACTTC	CARSQEFGSHF
TRBV12-3/TRBV12-4	many	TRBD2	TRBJ2-7	TGTGCCAGCAGTTTGGGGTCTAGCGGGTTTGGGGAGCAGTACTTC	CASSLGSSGFGEQYF
TRBV11-3	once	TRBD2	TRBJ2-1	TGTGTCAGCAGCCCGGGAGGTTGGAGCCCCTACAATGAGCAGTTCTTC	CVSSPGGWSPYNEQFF
TRBV12-3/TRBV12-4	NA	NA	TRBJ2-1	TGTGCCAGCAGTTTAGCCCAGGCTAAGCGGCAGTTGTTC	CASSLAQAKRQLF
TRBV10-3	NA	NA	TRBJ1-1	TGTGCCATCAGGGAGGGAGGACCTATGGACACTGAAGCTTTCTTT	CAIREGGPMDTEAFF
TRBV5-5	many	NA	TRBJ1-2	TGTGCCAGCAGCTTGGAAGGCGACTATGGCTACACCTTC	CASSLEGDYGYTF
TRBV19	NA	TRBD2	TRBJ2-7	TGTGCCAGCAGTATTAGTCTAGCGGGAGGACACGAGCAGTGCTTC	CASSISLAGGHEQCF
TRBV5-1	NA	TRBD2	TRBJ2-1	TGCGCCAGCAGCCCCATAGCGGGGGTCGACAATGAGCAGTTCTTC	CASSPIAGVDNEQFF
TRBV10-2	NA	NA	TRBJ1-1	TGCGTCAGCAGGTTCGGGACGGGAAACACTGAAGCTTTCTTT	CVSRFGTGNTEAFF
TRBV11-2	NA	NA	TRBJ2-1	TGTACCAGCAGCTTAGAGTCCTTCAATGAGCAGCTCTTC	CTSSLESFNEQLF
TRBV20-1	NA	NA	TRBJ2-7	TGCAGTGCTAGAGATGGCGGGTCGACCGCCTACGAGCAGTACTTC	CSARDGGSTAYEQYF
TRBV5-4	NA	TRBD2	TRBJ2-3	TGTGCCAGCAGCCCCACTAGCGGGGGGGGTACAGATACGCAGTATTTT	CASSPTSGGGTDTQYF
TRBV20-1	many	NA	TRBJ2-2	TGCAGTGCTCGGAAAACCGGGGAGCTGTTTTTT	CSARKTGELFF
TRBV5-1	NA	NA	TRBJ2-1	TGCGCCAGCAGCTTCAGGGGCCCCTACGATGAGCAGTTCTTC	CASSFRGPYDEQFF
TRBV6-1	many	NA	TRBJ1-4	TGTGCCAGCAGTGAAGAGTTGAGGGGTGAAAAACTGTTTTTT	CASSEELRGEKLFF
TRBV29-1	NA	NA	TRBJ1-1	TGCAGTGTTCACAATCCCCCGGGTAGGAACACTGAAGCTTTCTTT	CSVHNPPGRNTEAFF
TRBV11-2	once	TRBD2	TRBJ2-1	TGTGCCAGCAGCTTAGAGCTGCTAGCGGTCTACAATGAGCAGTTCTTC	CASSLELLAVYNEQFF
TRBV10-3	NA	NA	TRBJ2-7	TGTGCCATCTGTGACGTGAGGACCTCCTACGAGCAGTACTTC	CAICDVRTSYEQYF
TRBV4-1	NA	NA	TRBJ2-1	TGCGCCAGCAGCCAAGAGGACAGCACCCACAATGAGCAATTCTTC	CASSQEDSTHNEQFF
TRBV5-4	NA	NA	TRBJ2-5	TGTGCCAGCAGCTTGCCGCAGGAGACCCAGTACTTC	CASSLPQETQYF